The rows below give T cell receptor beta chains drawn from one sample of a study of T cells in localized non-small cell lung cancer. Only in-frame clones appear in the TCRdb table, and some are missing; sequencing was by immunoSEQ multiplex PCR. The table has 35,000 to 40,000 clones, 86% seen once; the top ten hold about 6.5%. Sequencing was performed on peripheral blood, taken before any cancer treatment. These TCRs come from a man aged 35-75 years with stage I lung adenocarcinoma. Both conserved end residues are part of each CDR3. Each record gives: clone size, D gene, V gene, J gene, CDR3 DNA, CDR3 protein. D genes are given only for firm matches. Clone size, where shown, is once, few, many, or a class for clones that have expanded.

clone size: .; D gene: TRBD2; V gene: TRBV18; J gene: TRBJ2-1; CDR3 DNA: TGTGCCAGCTCACGAGGGACTAGCGGGACCGGTGAGCAGTTCTTC; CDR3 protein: CASSRGTSGTGEQFF
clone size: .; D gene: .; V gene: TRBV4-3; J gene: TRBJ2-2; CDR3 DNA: TGCGCCAGCAGCCAAGACCTAGGGAAGACTGGCCAGGGCACCGGGGAGCTGTTTTTT; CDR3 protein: CASSQDLGKTGQGTGELFF
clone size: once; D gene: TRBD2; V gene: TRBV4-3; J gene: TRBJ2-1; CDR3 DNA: TGCGCCAGCAGCCAAGATACCCCCCGCGGGAGGGCCTTTGGGACCTACAATGAGCAGTTCTTC; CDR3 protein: CASSQDTPRGRAFGTYNEQFF
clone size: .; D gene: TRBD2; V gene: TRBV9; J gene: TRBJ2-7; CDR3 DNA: TGTGCCAGCAGCCGGGAGCGGGGACCCTACGAGCAGTACTTC; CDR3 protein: CASSRERGPYEQYF
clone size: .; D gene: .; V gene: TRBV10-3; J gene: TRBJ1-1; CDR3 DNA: TGTGCCATCAGTGGCGGGAGCACTGAAGCTTTCTTT; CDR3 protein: CAISGGSTEAFF
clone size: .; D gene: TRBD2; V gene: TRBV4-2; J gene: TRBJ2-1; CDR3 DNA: TGTGCCAGCAGCCGCTCGATAGCGGGACTAGCGGGGAACAATGAGCAGTTCTTC; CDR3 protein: CASSRSIAGLAGNNEQFF
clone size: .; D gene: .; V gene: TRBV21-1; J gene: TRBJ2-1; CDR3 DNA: TGTGCCAGCAGCTTATTACCGTATAGCGGGAGGATCGTCTACAATGAGCAGTTCTTC; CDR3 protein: CASSLLPYSGRIVYNEQFF
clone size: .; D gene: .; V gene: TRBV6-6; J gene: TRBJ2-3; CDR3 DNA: TGTGCCAGCAGTTCCCGCCCGGATACGCAGTATTTT; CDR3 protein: CASSSRPDTQYF
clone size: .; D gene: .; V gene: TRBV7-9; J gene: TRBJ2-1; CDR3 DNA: TGCGCCAGCAGCCAGGGGCTACACTCCTACAATGAGCAGTTCTTC; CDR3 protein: CASSQGLHSYNEQFF
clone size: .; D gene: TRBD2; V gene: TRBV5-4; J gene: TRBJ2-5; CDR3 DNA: TGTGCCAGCAGCCCGGGACTAGCGGGAGGTTTAGAGACCCAGTACTTC; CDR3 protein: CASSPGLAGGLETQYF
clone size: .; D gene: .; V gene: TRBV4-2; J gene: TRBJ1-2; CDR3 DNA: TGTGCCAGCAGCCAAGAACGGGACACCATATACGGCTACACCTTC; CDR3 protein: CASSQERDTIYGYTF
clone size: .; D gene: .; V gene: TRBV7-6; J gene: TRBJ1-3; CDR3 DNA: TGTGCCAGCAGCTTAGCGCTAGGGGGGAACACCATATATTTT; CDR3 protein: CASSLALGGNTIYF
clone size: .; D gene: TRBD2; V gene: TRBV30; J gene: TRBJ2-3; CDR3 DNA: TGTGCCTGGATGCGGGGGGAATTAGATACGCAGTATTTT; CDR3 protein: CAWMRGELDTQYF
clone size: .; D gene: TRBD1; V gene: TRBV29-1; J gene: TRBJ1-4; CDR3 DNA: TGCAGCGTTGATCTTAGGGGGCCAAATGAAAAACTGTTTTTT; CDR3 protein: CSVDLRGPNEKLFF
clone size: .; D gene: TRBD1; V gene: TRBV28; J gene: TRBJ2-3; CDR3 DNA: TGTGCCAGCAGTCCACCGGGCTATGGCACAGGGGGAAGCACAGATACGCAGTATTTT; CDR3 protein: CASSPPGYGTGGSTDTQYF
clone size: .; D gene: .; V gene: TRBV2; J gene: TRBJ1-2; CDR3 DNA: TGTGCCAGCAGTCCTCGGAGGACAGACAACTATGGCTACACCTTC; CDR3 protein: CASSPRRTDNYGYTF
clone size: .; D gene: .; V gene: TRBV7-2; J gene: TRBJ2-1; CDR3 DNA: TGTGCCAGCAGCTTAGACAGTTACAATGAGCAGTTCTTC; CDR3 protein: CASSLDSYNEQFF